This T cell receptor beta chain was sequenced for a study of blood T cell repertoires in COVID-19. V was cut by 0 bases and J by 0 bases, with 13 bases left in between. The length of the CDR3 is 17 residues. CDR1 SGHRS and CDR2 YFSETQ come from the germline V gene. In the original processing: Amplified reference gene primers provided the basis for estimating nucleated cell counts. Measured with immunoSEQ multiplex PCR; TCRdb has only the in-frame clones, and not every one. V, J and clone size derive from that table, while D and trimming were established from the DNA sequence. The profile shows around 300,000 clones, 85% to 90% of them singletons. The Seattle patients joined while their infection was active and were tracked longitudinally afterward.

J is TRBJ1-3 and V is TRBV5-1; the D gene is possibly TRBD1 (5 bases). The sequenced sample was peripheral blood. The receptor was derived from a woman in her forties with COVID-19, enrolled during active disease. DNA of the CDR3: TGCGCCAGCAGCTTGGGGTTTATAGGGGACTCTGGAAACACCATATATTTT. Translated: CASSLGFIGDSGNTIYF. The variable domain in full, with the rest retrieved from reference TRBV5-1 and TRBJ1-3, is KAGVTQTPRYLIKTRGQQVTLSCSPISGHRSVSWYQQTPGQGLQFLFEYFSETQRNKGNFPGRFSGRQFSNSRSEMNVSTLELGDSALYLCASSLGFIGDSGNTIYFGEGSWLTVV.